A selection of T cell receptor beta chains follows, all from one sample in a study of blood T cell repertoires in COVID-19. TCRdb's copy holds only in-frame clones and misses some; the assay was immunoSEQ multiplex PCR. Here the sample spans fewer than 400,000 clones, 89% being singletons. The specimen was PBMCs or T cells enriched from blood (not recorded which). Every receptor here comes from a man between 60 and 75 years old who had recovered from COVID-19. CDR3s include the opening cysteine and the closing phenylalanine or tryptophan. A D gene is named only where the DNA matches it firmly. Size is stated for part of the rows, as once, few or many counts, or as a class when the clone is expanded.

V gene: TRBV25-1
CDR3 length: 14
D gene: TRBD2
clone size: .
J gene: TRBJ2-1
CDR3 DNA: TGTGCCAGCAGTGGGCTAGCGGGAGTCGGTGAGCAGTTCTTC
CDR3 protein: CASSGLAGVGEQFF

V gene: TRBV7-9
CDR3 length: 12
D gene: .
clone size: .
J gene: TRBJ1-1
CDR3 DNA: TGTGCCAGCAGCCCCTATGAAACTGAAGCTTTCTTT
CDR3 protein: CASSPYETEAFF

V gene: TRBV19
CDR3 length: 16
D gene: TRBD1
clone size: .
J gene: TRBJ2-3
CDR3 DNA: TGTGCCAGTAGTGCCTCACAGGGGGCGAACACAGATACGCAGTATTTT
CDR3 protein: CASSASQGANTDTQYF

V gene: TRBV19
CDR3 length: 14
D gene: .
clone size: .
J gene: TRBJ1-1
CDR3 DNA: TGTGCCAGTAGTATTAGGGGTATGAACACTGAAGCTTTCTTT
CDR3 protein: CASSIRGMNTEAFF

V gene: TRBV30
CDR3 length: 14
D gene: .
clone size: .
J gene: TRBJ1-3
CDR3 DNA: TGTGCCTGGAGAGTGGAGGCCTCTGGAAACACCATATATTTT
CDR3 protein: CAWRVEASGNTIYF

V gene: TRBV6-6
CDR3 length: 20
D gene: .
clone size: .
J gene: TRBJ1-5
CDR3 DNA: TGTGCCAGCAGTCTTCGGGGAAGAAATACCATCTTCGATAGCAATCAGCCCCAGCATTTT
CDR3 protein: CASSLRGRNTIFDSNQPQHF

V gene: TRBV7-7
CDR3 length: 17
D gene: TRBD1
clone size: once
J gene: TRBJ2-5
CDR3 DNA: TGTGCTAGCAGCCCAGTGACAGGGATAGATGGCTCGGAGACCCAGTACTTC
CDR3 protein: CASSPVTGIDGSETQYF

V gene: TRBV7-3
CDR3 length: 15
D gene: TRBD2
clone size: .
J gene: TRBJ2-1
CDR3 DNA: TGTGCCAGCAGCTTAAGTAGGACTAGCGGCAATGAGCAGTTCTTC
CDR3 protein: CASSLSRTSGNEQFF

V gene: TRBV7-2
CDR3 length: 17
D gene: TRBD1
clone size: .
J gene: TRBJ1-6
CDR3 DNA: TGTGCCAGCAGCGGGACAGGGGCCCGCTCCTATAATTCACCCCTCCACTTT
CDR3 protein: CASSGTGARSYNSPLHF

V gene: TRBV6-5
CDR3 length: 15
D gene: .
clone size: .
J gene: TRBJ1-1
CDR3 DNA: TGTGCCAGCAGTTACTCGCGGGGGGGGAACACTGAAGCTTTCTTT
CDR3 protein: CASSYSRGGNTEAFF

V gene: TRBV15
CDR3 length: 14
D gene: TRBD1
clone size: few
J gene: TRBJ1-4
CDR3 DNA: TGTGCCACCAGCAGAGATAGACAGGGGGGAAAACTGTTTTTT
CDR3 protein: CATSRDRQGGKLFF

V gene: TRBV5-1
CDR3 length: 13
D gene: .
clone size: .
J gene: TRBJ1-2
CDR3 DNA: TGCGCCAGCAGCCTCGGGGGTTCCTATGGCTACACCTTC
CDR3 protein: CASSLGGSYGYTF

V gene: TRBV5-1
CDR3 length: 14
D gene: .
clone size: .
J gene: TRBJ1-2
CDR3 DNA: TGCGCCAGCCGAGACAGACCCGCTAACTATGGCTACACCTTC
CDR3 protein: CASRDRPANYGYTF

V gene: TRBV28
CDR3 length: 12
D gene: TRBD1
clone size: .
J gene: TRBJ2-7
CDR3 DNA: TGTGCCAGCACCCTGACAGGGTCCGAGCAGTACTTC
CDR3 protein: CASTLTGSEQYF

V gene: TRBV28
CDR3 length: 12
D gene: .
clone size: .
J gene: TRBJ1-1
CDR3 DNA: TGTGCCAGCTGGGACACGAACACTGAAGCTTTCTTT
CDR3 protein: CASWDTNTEAFF

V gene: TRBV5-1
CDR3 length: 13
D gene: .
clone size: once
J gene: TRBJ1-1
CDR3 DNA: TGCGCCAGCAGCCAGAGGTGGAACACTGAAGCTTTCTTT
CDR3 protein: CASSQRWNTEAFF

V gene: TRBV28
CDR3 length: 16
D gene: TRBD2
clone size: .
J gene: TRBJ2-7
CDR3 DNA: TGTGCCAGCAGGGAGGAGGGTAGCGGGAGGTGGTACGAGCAGTACTTC
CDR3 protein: CASREEGSGRWYEQYF

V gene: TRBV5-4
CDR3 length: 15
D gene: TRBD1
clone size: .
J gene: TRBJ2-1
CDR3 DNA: TGTGCCAGCAGCTTGACACAGGGGCCCTACAATGAGCAGTTCTTC
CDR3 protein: CASSLTQGPYNEQFF

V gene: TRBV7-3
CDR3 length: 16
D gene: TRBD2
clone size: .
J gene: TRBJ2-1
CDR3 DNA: TGTGCCAGCAGCTTGGGACTAGCGGAGGAAACGGGGGAGCAGTTCTTC
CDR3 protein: CASSLGLAEETGEQFF

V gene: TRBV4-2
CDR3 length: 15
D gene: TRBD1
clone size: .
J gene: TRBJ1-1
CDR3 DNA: TGTGCCAGCAGCCAGCGGGACAGGGAGGGAACTGAAGCTTTCTTT
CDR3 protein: CASSQRDREGTEAFF

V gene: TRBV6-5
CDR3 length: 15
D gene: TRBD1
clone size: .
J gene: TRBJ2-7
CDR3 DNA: TGTGCCAGCAGTTTTACCGGGACAGGGAAGGGCGAGCAGTACTTC
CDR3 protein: CASSFTGTGKGEQYF

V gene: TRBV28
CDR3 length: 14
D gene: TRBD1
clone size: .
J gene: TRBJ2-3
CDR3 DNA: TGTGCCAGCAGCCTGTGGCAGGGGGCAGATACGCAGTATTTT
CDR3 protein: CASSLWQGADTQYF

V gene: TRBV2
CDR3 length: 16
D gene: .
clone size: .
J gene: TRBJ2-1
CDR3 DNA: TGTGCCAGCAGTGAAGCAGGGAGGAGCTCCTACAATGAGCAGTTCTTC
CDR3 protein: CASSEAGRSSYNEQFF

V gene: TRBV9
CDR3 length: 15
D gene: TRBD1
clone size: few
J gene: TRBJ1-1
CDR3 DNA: TGTGCCAGCAGCGACCGACAGGGGTCTTCAACTGAAGCTTTCTTT
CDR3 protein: CASSDRQGSSTEAFF

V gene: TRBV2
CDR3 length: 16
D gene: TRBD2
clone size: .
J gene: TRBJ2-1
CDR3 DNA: TGTGCCAGCAGATTCGGGACTAGCGGATATTACAATGAGCAGTTCTTC
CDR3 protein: CASRFGTSGYYNEQFF

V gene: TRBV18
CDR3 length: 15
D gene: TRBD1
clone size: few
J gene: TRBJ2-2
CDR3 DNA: TGTGCCAGCTCAGTAACAGGGGAAGTCACCGGGGAGCTGTTTTTT
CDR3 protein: CASSVTGEVTGELFF

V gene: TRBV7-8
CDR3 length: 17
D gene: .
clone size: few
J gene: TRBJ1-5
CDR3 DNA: TGTGCCAGCAGCTTAAGGGGCGCAACCTATAGCAATCAGCCCCAGCATTTT
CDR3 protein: CASSLRGATYSNQPQHF

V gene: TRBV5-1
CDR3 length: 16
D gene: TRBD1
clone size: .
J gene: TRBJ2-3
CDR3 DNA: TGCGCCAGCAGCTTGGCTCCCGGGACAGGGGCAGATACGCAGTATTTT
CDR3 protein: CASSLAPGTGADTQYF

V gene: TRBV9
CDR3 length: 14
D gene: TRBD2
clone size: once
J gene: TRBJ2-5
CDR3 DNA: TGTGCCAGCAGCGGTTGGGACTATTCGAAGACCCAGTACTTC
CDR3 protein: CASSGWDYSKTQYF

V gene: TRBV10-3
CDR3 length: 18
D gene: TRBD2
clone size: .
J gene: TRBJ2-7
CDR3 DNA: TGTGCCATCAGTGAGTCGAGTATAAGCGGGAGGGCCCGATACGAGCAGTACTTC
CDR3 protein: CAISESSISGRARYEQYF

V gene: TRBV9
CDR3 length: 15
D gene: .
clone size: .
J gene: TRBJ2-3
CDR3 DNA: TGTGCCAGCAGCGTAGCGCAGGGAAACACAGATACGCAGTATTTT
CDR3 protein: CASSVAQGNTDTQYF

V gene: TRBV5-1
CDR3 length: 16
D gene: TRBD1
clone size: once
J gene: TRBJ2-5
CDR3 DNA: TGCGCCAGCAGCTTGGGTGTACAGGGGATAGGGGAGACCCAGTACTTC
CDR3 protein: CASSLGVQGIGETQYF

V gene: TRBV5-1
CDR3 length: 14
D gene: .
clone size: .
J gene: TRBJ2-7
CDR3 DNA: TGCGCCAGCAGCTTGGCGCTCAGGGGCTACGAGCAGTACTTC
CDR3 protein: CASSLALRGYEQYF

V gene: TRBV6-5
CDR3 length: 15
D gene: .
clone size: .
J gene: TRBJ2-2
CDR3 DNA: TGTGCCAGCAGTTACTCCCTCACAGGGACCGGGGAGCTGTTTTTT
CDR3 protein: CASSYSLTGTGELFF

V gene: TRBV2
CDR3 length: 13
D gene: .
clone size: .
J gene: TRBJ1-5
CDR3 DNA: TGTGCCATGAGACAGGATAGCAATCAGCCCCAGCATTTT
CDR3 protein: CAMRQDSNQPQHF

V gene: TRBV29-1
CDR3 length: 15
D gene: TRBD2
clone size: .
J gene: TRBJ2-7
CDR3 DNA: TGCAGCGTTGGTCTCGTCGTAGCGGGAGGCCGGGAGCAGTACTTC
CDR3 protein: CSVGLVVAGGREQYF

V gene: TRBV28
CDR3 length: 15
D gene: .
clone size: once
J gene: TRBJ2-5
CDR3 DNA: TGTGCCAGCAGTTTAGCCTCCAGGGGTAAAAAGACCCAGTACTTC
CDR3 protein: CASSLASRGKKTQYF

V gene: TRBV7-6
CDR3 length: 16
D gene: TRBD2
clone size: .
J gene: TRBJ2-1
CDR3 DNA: TGTGCCAGCAGCTTAGTTAGTAGCGGGAGGGGCCATGAGCAGTTCTTC
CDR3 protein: CASSLVSSGRGHEQFF

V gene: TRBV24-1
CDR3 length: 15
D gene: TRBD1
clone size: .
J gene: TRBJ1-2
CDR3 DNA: TGTGCCACCAGTTCCAGGGGGTCCCCTAACTATGGCTACACCTTC
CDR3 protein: CATSSRGSPNYGYTF

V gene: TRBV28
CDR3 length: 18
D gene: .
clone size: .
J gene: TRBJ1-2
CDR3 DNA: TGTGCCAGCAGTTTTCGGAGTCCCTACAGGTCCCTTAACTATGGCTACACCTTC
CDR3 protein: CASSFRSPYRSLNYGYTF

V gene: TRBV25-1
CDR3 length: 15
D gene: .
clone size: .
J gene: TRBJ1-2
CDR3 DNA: TGTGCCAGCAGTGAACTAGAGGTCCCTAACTATGGCTACACCTTC
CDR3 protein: CASSELEVPNYGYTF

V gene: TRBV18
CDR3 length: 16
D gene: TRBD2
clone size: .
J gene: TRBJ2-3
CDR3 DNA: TGTGCCAGCTCCCCACCGGGACTAGCGGGGACCCGGGAGCAGTATTTT
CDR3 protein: CASSPPGLAGTREQYF

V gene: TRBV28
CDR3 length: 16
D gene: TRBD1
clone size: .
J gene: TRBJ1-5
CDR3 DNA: TGTGCCAGCGGAACTACCGGGACAGGGAAGCATCAGCCCCAGCATTTT
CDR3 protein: CASGTTGTGKHQPQHF

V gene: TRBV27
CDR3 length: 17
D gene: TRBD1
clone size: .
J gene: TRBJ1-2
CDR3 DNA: TGTGCCAGCAGCCCAAACCTGCGTGGGGACAGTTTCTATGGCTACACCTTC
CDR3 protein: CASSPNLRGDSFYGYTF

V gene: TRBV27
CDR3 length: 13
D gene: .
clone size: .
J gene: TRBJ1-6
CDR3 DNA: TGTGCCAGCACCTTCCGCTATAATTCACCCCTCCACTTT
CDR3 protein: CASTFRYNSPLHF

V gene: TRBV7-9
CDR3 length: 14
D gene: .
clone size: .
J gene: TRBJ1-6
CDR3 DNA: TGTGCCAGCAGCATTGACAGGATTGGATCACCCCTCCACTTT
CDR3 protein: CASSIDRIGSPLHF

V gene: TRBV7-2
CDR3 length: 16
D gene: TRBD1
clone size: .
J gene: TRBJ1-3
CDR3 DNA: TGTGCCAGCCGTTTGGGACAGGGAAGCTCTGGAAACACCATATATTTT
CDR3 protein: CASRLGQGSSGNTIYF

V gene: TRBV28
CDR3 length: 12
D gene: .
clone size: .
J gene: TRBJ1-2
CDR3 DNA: TGTGCCAGCAGTTCCAGAACCTATGGCTACACCTTC
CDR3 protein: CASSSRTYGYTF

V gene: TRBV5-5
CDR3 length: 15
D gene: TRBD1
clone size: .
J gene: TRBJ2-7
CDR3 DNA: TGTGCCAGCAGCTTCCGGACGACAGGGCCCTACGAGCAGTACTTC
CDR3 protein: CASSFRTTGPYEQYF

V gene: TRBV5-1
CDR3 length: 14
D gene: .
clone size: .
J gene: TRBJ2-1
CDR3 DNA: TGCGCCAGCAGCTTGCGGGAGTCCTACAATGAGCAGTTCTTC
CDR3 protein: CASSLRESYNEQFF

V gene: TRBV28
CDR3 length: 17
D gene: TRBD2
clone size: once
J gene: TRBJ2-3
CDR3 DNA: TGTGCCAGCAGTTTTTGGGTAACTAGCGGGAGTACAGATACGCAGTATTTT
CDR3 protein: CASSFWVTSGSTDTQYF